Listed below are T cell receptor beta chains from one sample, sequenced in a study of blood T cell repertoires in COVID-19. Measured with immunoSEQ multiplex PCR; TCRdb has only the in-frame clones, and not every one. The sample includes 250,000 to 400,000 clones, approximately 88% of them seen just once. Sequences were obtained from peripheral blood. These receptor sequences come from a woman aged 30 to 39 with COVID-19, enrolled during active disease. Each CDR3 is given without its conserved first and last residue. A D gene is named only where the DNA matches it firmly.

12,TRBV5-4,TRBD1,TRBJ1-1,ASSLDRGDTEAF
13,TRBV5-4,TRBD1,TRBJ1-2,ASSSLTGGNYGYT
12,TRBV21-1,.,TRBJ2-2,ASSKVHPTGELF
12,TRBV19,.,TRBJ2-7,ASSIGGTAYEQY
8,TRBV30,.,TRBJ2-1,AWSDNEQF
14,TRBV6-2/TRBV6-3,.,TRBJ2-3,ASSYKFQKRTDTQY
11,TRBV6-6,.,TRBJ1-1,ATRVSRNTEAF
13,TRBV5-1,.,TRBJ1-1,ASSLDGQMNTEAF
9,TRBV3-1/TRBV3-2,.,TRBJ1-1,ASIVNTEAF
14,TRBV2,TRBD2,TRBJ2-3,ASGGETSRSTDTQY
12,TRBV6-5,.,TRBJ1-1,ASSPSGGFTEAF
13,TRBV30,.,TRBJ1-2,AWSENTGGVDGYT
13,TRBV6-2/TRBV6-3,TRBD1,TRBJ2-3,ASSGQVSSTDTQY
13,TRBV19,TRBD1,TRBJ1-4,ASSAPGQAEEKLF
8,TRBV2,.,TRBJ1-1,ASNYAEAF
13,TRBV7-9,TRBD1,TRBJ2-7,ASSWEDRGSYEQY
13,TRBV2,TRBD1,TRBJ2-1,ASSFEQGSGNEQF
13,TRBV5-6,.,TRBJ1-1,ASSLVKGLNTEAF
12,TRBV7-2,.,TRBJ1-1,ASSLRGQSTEAF
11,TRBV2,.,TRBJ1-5,ASRGGSNQPQH
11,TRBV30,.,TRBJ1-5,AWGPGVGQPQH
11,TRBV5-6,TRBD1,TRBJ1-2,ASSLESGGGYT
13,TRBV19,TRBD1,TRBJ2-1,ASTIQGGTYNEQF
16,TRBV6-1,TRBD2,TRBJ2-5,ASSEARGLAGGLETQY
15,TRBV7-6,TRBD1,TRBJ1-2,ASSQNSGTGGFYGYT
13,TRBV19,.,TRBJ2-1,ASSMASGSYNEQF
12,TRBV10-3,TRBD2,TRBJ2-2,AASGGENTGELF
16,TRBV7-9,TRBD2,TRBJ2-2,ASSPDLAGGPGTGELF
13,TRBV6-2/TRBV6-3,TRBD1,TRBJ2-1,ASSSSGTGANEQF
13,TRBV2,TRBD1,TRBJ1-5,ASRYTGETSQPQH
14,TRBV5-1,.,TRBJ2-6,ASSRPQGSGANVLT
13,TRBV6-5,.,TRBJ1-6,ASSRISSYNSPLH
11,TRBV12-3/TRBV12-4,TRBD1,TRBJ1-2,ASSYRGVVGYT
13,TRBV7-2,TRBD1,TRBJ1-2,ASSVLGTGRSGYT
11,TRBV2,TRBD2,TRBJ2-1,ARAGGPGNEQF
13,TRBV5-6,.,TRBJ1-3,ASSLGQLSGNTIY
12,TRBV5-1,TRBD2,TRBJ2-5,ASSTGTRSETQY
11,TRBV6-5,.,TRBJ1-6,ASTKQYNSPLH
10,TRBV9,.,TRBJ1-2,ASSRGASGYT
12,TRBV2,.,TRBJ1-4,ASRIQGTNEKLF
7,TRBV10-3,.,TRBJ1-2,AISPGPI
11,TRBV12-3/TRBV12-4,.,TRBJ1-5,ASRTAVAGPQH
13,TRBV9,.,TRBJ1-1,ASSSTGTDSGGAF
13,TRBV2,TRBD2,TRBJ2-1,ASSSQRGGDNEQF
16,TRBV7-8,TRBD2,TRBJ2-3,ASSGAPGLAGGTDTQY
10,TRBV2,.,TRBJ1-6,ASSEYYSPLH
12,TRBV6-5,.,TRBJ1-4,ASSLGLLEEKLF
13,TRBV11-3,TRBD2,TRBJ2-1,ASSTGGISYNEQF
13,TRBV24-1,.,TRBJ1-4,ATSDSRARNEKLF
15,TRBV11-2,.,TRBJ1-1,ASSRGSGWVVDTEAF
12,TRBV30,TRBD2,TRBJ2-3,AWRPGLDTDTQY
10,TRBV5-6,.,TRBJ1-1,ASSYVSTEAF
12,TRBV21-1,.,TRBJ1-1,ASSRRDRDTEAF
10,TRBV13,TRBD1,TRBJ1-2,ASSLRDSGYT
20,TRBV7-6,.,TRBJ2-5,ASSLFPRATRTRPSHQETQY
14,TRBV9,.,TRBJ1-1,ASSVDVLGAGSEAF